This T cell receptor (beta chain) originates from a study of T cells in Graves' hyperthyroidism and ophthalmopathy. Broader study findings: Separation of ophthalmopathy from stable hyperthyroidism was achieved by a 13 V-J model.

This clonotype was observed many times. Antigen specificity is unknown. Each diagnosis drew on symptoms, thyroxine, TRAb, thyroid ultrasound and orbital computed tomography findings. Trimming removed 6 bases at V and 0 bases at J, with 8 bases between. The CDR3 spans 13 residues. CDR1 and CDR2 (germline): SNHLY, FYNNEI. TCR beta CDR3 regions were amplified from RNA transcripts. Initially, a first-round RT-PCR of the TCR CDR3 employed the HTBI primer set. Each CDR3 protein is one row after TCRdb ran MiXCR on the multiplex PCR reads. Found here are roughly 400,000 distinct CDR3 sequences, over 12% of them singletons; the top ten hold around 27%.

The sequencing sample was made of blood. The chain is built from TRBV2 and TRBJ1-1, with a weak D call TRBD1 (6 bases). The TCR originated in a middle-aged man with Graves' ophthalmopathy. The CDR3 loop reads CASRGQMNTEAFF. The CDR3 DNA sequence: TGTGCCAGCAGAGGACAGATGAACACTGAAGCTTTCTTT.